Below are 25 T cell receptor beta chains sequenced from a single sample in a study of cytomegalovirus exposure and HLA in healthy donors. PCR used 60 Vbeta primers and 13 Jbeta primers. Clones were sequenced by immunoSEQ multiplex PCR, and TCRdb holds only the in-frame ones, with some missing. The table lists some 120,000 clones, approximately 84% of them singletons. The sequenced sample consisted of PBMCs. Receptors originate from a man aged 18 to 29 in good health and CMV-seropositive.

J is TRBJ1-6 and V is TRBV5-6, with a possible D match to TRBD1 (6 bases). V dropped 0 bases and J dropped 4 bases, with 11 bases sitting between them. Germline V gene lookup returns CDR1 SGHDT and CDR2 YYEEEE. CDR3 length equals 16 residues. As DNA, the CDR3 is TGTGCCAGCAGCTTGGACTCCGGACAGTATAATTCACCCCTCCACTTT. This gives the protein CASSLDSGQYNSPLHF.

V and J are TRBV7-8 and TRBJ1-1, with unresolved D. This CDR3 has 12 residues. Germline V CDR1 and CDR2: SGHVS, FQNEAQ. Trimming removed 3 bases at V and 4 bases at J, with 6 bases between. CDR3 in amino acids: CASSFESTEAFF. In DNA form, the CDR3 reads TGTGCCAGCAGCTTTGAGAGCACTGAAGCTTTCTTT.

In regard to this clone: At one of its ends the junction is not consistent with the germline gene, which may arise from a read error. The DNA for the CDR3 is TGTGCTAGCAGCCCCTCTGCGGGGACCCAAGAGACCCAGTACTTC. This sequence encodes CASSPSAGTQETQYF. The V gene is TRBV7-7, the J gene TRBJ2-5; possible D gene TRBD2, 6 bases. Germline CDR1 SSHAT, CDR2 FNYEAQ (reference sequence). The CDR3 is 15 amino acids.

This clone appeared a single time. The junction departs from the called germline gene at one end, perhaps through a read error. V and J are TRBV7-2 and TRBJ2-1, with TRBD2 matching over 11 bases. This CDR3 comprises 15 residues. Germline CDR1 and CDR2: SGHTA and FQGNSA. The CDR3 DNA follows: TGTGCCAGCAGCCTTAGCGGGGGGGCCTATAATGAGCAGTTCTTC. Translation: CASSLSGGAYNEQFF.

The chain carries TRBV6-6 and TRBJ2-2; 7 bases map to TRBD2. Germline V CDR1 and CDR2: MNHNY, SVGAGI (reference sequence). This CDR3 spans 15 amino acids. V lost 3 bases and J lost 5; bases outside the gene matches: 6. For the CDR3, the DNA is TGTGCCAGCAGTTATTCGGGAGGTTCGACCGGGGAGCTGTTTTTT. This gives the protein CASSYSGGSTGELFF.

CDR3 residues: CASSSATGVEQFF. In DNA, the CDR3 is TGCGCCAGCAGCTCCGCGACAGGGGTTGAGCAGTTCTTC. The chain recombines TRBV5-1 with TRBJ2-1, with 8 bases identical to TRBD1. The CDR3 loop spans 13 amino acids. Germline V lookup: CDR1 SGHRS, CDR2 YFSETQ. V lost 3 bases, J lost 9 bases, and 5 bases stayed unmatched.

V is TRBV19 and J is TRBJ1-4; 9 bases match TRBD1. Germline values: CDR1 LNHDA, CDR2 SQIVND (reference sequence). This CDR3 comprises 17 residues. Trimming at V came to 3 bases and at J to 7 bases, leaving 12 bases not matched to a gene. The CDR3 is CASSIRGPGQGGEKLFF. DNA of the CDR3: TGTGCCAGTAGTATCCGTGGTCCGGGACAGGGTGGTGAAAAACTGTTTTTT.

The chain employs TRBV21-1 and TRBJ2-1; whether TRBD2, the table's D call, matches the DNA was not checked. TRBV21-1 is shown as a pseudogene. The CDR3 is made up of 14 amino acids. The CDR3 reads CASSSDKAVNEQFF. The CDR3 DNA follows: TGTGCCAGCTCCAGCGATAAGGCGGTCAATGAGCAGTTCTTC.

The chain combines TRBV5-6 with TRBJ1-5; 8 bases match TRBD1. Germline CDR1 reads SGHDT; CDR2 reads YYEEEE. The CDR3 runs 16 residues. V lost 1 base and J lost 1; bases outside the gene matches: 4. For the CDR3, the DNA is TGTGCCAGCAGCTTGTTTGCAGGGGGCAGCAATCAGCCCCAGCATTTT. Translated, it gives CASSLFAGGSNQPQHF.

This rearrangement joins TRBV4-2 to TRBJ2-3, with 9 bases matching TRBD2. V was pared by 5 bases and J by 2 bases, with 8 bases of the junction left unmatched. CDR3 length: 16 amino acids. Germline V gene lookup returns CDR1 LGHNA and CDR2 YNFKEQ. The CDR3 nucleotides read TGTGCCAGCAGCGATCCGGGACTAGCAGACACAGATACGCAGTATTTT. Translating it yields CASSDPGLADTDTQYF.

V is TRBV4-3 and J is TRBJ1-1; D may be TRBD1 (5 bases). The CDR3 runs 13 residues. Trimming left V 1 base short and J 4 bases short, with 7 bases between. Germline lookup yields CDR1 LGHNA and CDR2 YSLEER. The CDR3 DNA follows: TGCGCCAGCAGCCAAGGGAGGGGCACTGAAGCTTTCTTT. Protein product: CASSQGRGTEAFF.

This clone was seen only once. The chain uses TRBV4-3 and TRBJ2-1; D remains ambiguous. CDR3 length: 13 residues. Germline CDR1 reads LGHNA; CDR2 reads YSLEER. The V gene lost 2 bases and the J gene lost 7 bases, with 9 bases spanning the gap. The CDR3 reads CASSQWVRNEQFF. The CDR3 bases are TGCGCCAGCAGCCAATGGGTGAGGAATGAGCAGTTCTTC.

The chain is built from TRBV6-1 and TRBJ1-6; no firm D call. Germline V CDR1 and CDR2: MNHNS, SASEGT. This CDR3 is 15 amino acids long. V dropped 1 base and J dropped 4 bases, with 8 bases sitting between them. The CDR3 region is CASSEGGLYNSPLHF. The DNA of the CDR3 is TGTGCCAGCAGTGAAGGCGGACTATATAATTCACCCCTCCACTTT.

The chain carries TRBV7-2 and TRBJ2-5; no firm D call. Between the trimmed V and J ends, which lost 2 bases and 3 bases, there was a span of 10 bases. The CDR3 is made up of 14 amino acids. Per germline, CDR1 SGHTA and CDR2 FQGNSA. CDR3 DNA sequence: TGTGCCAGCAGCTTATTGGTCCGGGAAGAGACCCAGTACTTC. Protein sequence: CASSLLVREETQYF.

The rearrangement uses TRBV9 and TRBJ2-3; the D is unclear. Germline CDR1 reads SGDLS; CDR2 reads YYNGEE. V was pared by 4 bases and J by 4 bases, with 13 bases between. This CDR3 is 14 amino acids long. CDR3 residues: CASSSMTISDTQYF. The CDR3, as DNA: TGTGCCAGCAGCTCGATGACAATTTCAGATACGCAGTATTTT.

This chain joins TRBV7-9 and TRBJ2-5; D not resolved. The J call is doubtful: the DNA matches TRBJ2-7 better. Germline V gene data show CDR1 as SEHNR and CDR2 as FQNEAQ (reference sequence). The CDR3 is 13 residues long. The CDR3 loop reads CASSLDSPYEQYF. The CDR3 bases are TGTGCCAGCAGCTTAGACAGTCCCTACGAGCAGTACTTC.

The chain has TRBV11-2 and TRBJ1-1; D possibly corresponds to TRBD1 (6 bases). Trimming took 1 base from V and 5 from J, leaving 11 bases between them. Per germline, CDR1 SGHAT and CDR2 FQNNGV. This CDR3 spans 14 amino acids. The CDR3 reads CASSLVKGGTEAFF. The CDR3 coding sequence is TGTGCCAGCAGCTTAGTAAAGGGGGGGACTGAAGCTTTCTTT.

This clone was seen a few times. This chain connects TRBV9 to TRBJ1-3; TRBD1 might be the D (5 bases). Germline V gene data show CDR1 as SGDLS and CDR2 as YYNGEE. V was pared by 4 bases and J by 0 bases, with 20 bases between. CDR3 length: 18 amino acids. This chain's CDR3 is CASSPRPGAESSGNTIYF. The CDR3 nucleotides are TGTGCCAGCAGCCCCCGACCTGGGGCGGAAAGCTCTGGAAACACCATATATTTT.

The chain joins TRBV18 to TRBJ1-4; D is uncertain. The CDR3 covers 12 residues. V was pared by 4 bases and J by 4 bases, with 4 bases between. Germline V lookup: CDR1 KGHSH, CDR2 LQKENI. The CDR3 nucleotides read TGTGCCAGCTCACGAGATAATGAAAAACTGTTTTTT. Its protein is CASSRDNEKLFF.

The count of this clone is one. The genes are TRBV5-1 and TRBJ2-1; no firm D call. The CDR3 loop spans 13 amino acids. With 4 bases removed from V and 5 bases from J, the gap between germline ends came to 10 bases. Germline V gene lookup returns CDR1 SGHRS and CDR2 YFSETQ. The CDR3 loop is CASSVDQDNEQFF. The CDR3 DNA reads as TGCGCCAGCAGCGTGGACCAGGACAATGAGCAGTTCTTC.

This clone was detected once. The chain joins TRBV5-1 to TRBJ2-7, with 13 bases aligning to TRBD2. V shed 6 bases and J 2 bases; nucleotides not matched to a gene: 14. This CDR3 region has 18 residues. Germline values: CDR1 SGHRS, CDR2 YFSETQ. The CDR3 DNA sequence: TGCGCCAGCAACCTACAGGGACTAGCGGGGACGCCCCCCTACGAGCAGTACTTC. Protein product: CASNLQGLAGTPPYEQYF.

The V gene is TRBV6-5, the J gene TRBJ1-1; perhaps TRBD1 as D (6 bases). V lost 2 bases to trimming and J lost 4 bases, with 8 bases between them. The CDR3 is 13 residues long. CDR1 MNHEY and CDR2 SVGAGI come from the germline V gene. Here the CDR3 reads CASSYVRGTEAFF. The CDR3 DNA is TGTGCCAGCAGTTACGTCAGGGGCACTGAAGCTTTCTTT.

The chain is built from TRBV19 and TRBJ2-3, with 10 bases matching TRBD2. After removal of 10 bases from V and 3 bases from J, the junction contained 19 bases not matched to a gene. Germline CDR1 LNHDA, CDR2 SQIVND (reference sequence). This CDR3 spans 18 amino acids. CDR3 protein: CAKLGLAGVVCGTDTQYF. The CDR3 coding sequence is TGTGCCAAATTGGGCCTAGCGGGAGTGGTGTGTGGAACAGATACGCAGTATTTT.

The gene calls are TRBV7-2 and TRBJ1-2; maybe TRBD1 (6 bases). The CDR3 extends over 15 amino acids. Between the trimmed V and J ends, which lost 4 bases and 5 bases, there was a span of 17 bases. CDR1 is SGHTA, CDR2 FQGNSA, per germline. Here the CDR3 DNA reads TGTGCCAGCAGCTCAATCGGGACACCGATTTATGGCTACACCTTC. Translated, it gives CASSSIGTPIYGYTF.

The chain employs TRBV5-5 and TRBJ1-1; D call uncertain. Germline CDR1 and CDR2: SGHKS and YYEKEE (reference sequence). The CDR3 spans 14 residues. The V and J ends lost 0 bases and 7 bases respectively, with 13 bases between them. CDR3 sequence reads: CASSLVPGSIEAFF. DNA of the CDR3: TGTGCCAGCAGCTTGGTTCCGGGTTCAATTGAAGCTTTCTTT.